This T cell receptor beta chain is from a study of T cell changes during pregnancy in multiple sclerosis. The germline V and J ends were trimmed by 5 bases and 7 bases, with 11 bases remaining between them. This CDR3 contains 11 residues. Per the germline V gene, CDR1 is SQVTM and CDR2 is ANQGSEA. Produced via immunoSEQ multiplex PCR; TCRdb's table is partial and in-frame only. The sample shows around 55,000 clones, approximately 94% of them seen only once. The gene calls are TRBV29-1 and TRBJ1-2; D ambiguous. The specimen was CD8+ T cells from peripheral blood mononuclear cells, collected in the third trimester of pregnancy. This clonotype was sampled from a female donor with multiple sclerosis, enrolled in a pregnancy study. The CDR3 DNA reads as TGCAGCGTTCCTAAAAGTGGTGGCTACACCTTC. Translation: CSVPKSGGYTF.